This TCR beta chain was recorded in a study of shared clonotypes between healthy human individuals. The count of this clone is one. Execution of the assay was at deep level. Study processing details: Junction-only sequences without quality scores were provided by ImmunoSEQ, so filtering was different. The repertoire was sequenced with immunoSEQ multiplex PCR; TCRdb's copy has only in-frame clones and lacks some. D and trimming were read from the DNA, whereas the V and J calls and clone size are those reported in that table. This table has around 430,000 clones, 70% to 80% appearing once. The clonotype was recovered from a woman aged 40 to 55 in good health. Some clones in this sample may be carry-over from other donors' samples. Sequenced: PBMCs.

CDR3 amino acids: CASSLFLGQGWSFF. DNA of the CDR3: TGTGCCAGCAGTTTATTTTTGGGACAGGGCTGGTCTTTCTTT. The rearrangement uses TRBV28 and TRBJ1-1; 9 nucleotides agree with TRBD1. CDR1 is MDHEN, CDR2 SYDVKM, per germline. This CDR3 contains 14 residues. The V and J ends lost 1 base and 12 bases, in that order; junction bases with no gene match: 9.